In this sample, the clone carrying this T cell receptor beta chain turned up many times. TCRdb independently ran MiXCR on the 5' RACE reads; one entry per CDR3 protein. This sample yields 170,000 or so distinct CDR3 sequences, of which 6.2% are seen a single time; less than 3% belongs to the top ten. The CDR3 sequence is 17 residues long. The ends lost 3 bases at V and 1 base at J; junction bases unmatched: 2. The V gene's germline CDR1 is KGHDR and CDR2 SFDVKD. This specimen belongs to a study of T cells after yellow fever vaccination. This sequence joins TRBV24-1 and TRBJ2-5, with 15 nucleotides matching TRBD2. This TCR came from a man between 18 and 29 years old who received the YFV17D yellow fever vaccine. This specimen consisted of CD4+ T cells sorted from PBMCs, obtained on the day of the first yellow fever vaccination. The CDR3 sequence: CATSDPGLAGGQETQYF. The CDR3 coding sequence is TGTGCCACCAGTGATCCGGGACTAGCGGGGGGCCAAGAGACCCAGTACTTC.